This T cell receptor (beta chain) was obtained from a study of early T cells in non-severe SARS-CoV-2 infection. This clonotype was recorded at least ten times. Germline-derived CDR1 and CDR2 are SGHTA and FQGTGA. This CDR3 contains 14 residues. Trimming shortened V by 3 bases and J by 4 bases, and 10 bases separated the two germline ends. Attached unique molecular identifiers marked individual cDNA molecules. TCRdb itself ran the 5' RACE reads through MiXCR, one entry per CDR3 protein. The top ten clones hold about 0.58% of a sample with 70,000 to 95,000 distinct CDR3 sequences, roughly 14% of them seen once.

The material sequenced was whole blood. The sequence came from an adult who was a healthcare worker with PCR-confirmed SARS-CoV-2 infection or an uninfected control (not recorded which). This chain joins TRBV7-3 and TRBJ2-4; perhaps D is TRBD1 or TRBD2 (5 bases each). In DNA, the CDR3 is TGTGCCAGCAGCTTGGGGACGCCAAAAAACATTCAGTACTTC. This translates into CASSLGTPKNIQYF.